The 20 T cell receptor beta chains presented below share a single source sample, sequenced in a study of monozygotic twins with inflammatory bowel disease (dated by TCRdb to between 2018 and 2021). The library was built by means of 5' RACE. Sequencing used an Illumina HiSeq 2500. Reads reprocessed by TCRdb are summarized as one entry per CDR3 protein sequence, and DNA is absent. This sample's table lists just over 300,000 distinct CDR3 sequences. About 5% of the sample is held by the ten biggest clonotypes. The sequenced sample was blood. The receptors come from a human donor with ulcerative colitis or Crohn's disease, or a healthy co-twin of an affected twin (not recorded which).

The J gene is TRBJ2-2, the V gene TRBV11-2; TCRdb's D gene call, TRBD2, goes unchecked for lack of DNA. Looked up from germline, CDR1 is SGHAT and CDR2 is FQNNGV. The CDR3 consists of 16 residues. CDR3 sequence: CASSTGTSGVTGELFF.

The rearrangement joins TRBV9 to TRBJ1-4. Germline V gene sequence: CDR1 SGDLS, CDR2 YYNGEE. This CDR3 contains 16 residues. CDR3 in amino acids: CASSSRPLATHEKLFF.

This chain connects TRBV4-3 to TRBJ2-1; TCRdb's D call of TRBD2 is untestable without DNA. Germline assignment: CDR1 LGHNA and CDR2 YSLEER. The CDR3 spans 15 residues. This CDR3 reads CASSQVTSGRSKQFF.

V usage is TRBV29-1 and J usage is TRBJ1-5; the D gene TCRdb calls, TRBD1, cannot be checked with no DNA. The length of the CDR3 is 13 residues. Germline V lookup: CDR1 SQVTM, CDR2 ANQGSEA. CDR3 region: CSVLRDRGQPQHF.

The J gene is TRBJ2-7, the V gene TRBV6-2 or TRBV6-3; TCRdb's D call, TRBD1, is unchecked because there is no DNA. The CDR3 sequence is 14 residues long. From germline, CDR1 is MNHEY and CDR2 SVGEGT. Here the CDR3 reads CATLGSGGIYEQYF.

The chain combines TRBV5-1 with TRBJ2-1; the D call of TRBD2 rests on TCRdb alone, since no DNA is present to check it. In germline, CDR1 is SGHRS, CDR2 YFSETQ. The CDR3 extends over 21 amino acids. This CDR3 is CASSLAWHASSGRADYNEQFF.

The V call is TRBV13, the J call TRBJ1-6; TCRdb's D gene call, TRBD1, goes unchecked for lack of DNA. This CDR3 has 13 amino acids. CDR1 is PRHDT and CDR2 is FYEKMQ in the germline V gene (reference sequence). CDR3 protein: CASRSTENSPLHF.

V gene TRBV18 combines with J gene TRBJ1-1; no DNA is available, so the TRBD1 call from TCRdb remains unchecked. The germline CDR1 and CDR2 sequences are KGHSH and LQKENI. The CDR3 totals 17 residues. CDR3 residues: CASSPLETAKPGTEAFF.

The V call is TRBV12-3 or TRBV12-4, the J call TRBJ1-6. The CDR3 covers 12 residues. The CDR3 sequence: CASSTNRSPLHF.

V usage is TRBV4-3 and J usage is TRBJ2-2; lacking DNA, the TRBD1 call made by TCRdb goes unchecked. Germline-derived CDR1 and CDR2 are LGHNA and YSLEER. The CDR3 covers 17 residues. The chain's CDR3 is CASSQLGTKHNTGELFF.

V usage is TRBV29-1 and J usage is TRBJ2-1; the TRBD2 assignment by TCRdb is unverifiable without DNA. CDR1 and CDR2 (germline): SQVTM, ANQGSEA. The CDR3 loop spans 15 amino acids. The CDR3 loop is CSVGGTSGGYNEQFF.

The CDR3: CASSAQEANTGELFF. V gene TRBV4-3 combines with J gene TRBJ2-2. Germline CDR1 and CDR2: LGHNA and YSLEER. This CDR3 contains 15 residues.

The rearrangement uses TRBV5-1 and TRBJ2-3. The CDR3 is made up of 13 amino acids. The germline V gene has CDR1 SGHRS and CDR2 YFSETQ. This CDR3 is CASSRTSADTQYF.

V and J are TRBV6-2 or TRBV6-3 and TRBJ1-5; TCRdb returns TRBD1, unconfirmable since there is no DNA. CDR3 length: 16 residues. Looked up from germline, CDR1 is MNHEY and CDR2 is SVGEGT. CDR3 in amino acids: CASSPGGRTRNQPQHF.

This chain connects TRBV18 to TRBJ2-7. This CDR3 has 14 amino acids. Germline V gene sequence: CDR1 KGHSH, CDR2 LQKENI. CDR3 in amino acids: CASSPINSDYELYF.

V usage is TRBV6-5 and J usage is TRBJ1-5. Germline V gene lookup returns CDR1 MNHEY and CDR2 SVGAGI. This CDR3 has 12 amino acids. The CDR3 sequence: CASSFNHEPQHF.

V is TRBV7-2 and J is TRBJ2-3; TCRdb's assignment of TRBD2 cannot be checked, as there is no DNA. The CDR3 covers 15 residues. Germline lookup yields CDR1 SGHTA and CDR2 FQGNSA. The CDR3 loop is CASSPEEVAGSTQYF.

V is TRBV14 and J is TRBJ1-2. CDR1 is SGHDN, CDR2 FVKESK, per germline. This CDR3 is built from 17 residues. CDR3 residues: CASSQDVGFGANYGYTF. Drawing the rest from reference TRBV14 and TRBJ1-2, the complete variable domain is EAGVTQFPSHSVIEKGQTVTLRCDPISGHDNLYWYRRVMGKEIKFLLHFVKESKQDESGMPNNRFLAERTGGTYSTLKVQPAELEDSGVYFCASSQDVGFGANYGYTFGSGTRLTVV.

The chain has TRBV6-1 and TRBJ2-2; the TCRdb call, TRBD1, lacks DNA for checking. The CDR3 extends over 14 amino acids. From germline, CDR1 is MNHNS and CDR2 SASEGT. This CDR3 reads CASSPGRGTGELFF.

The gene calls are TRBV5-1 and TRBJ2-1; TCRdb picks TRBD2, but there is no DNA to check that call. CDR1 is SGHRS, CDR2 YFSETQ, per germline. The CDR3 sequence is 14 residues long. The CDR3 sequence is CASRGSGSYNEQFF.